This T cell receptor (beta chain) was retrieved from a study of blood T cell repertoires in COVID-19 (dated by TCRdb to 2020 to 2022). Regarding the study in general: Samples from collaborators originated in the United States, Italy and Spain and spanned both the acute and convalescent phases of COVID-19. The prospective study material was composed of cDNA or gDNA derived from T cells, B-cell-depleted T cells, or PBMCs. Deeply sampled blood TCRbeta repertoires from subjects exposed to, actively infected with, or recovered from COVID-19 were included in the dataset. Where available, HLA class I and class II types were obtained from metadata supplied by the sample provider rather than from assay-based typing. The repertoires were made available in a free public database intended to serve as a resource for research on the immune response to SARS-CoV-2. The sample metadata nearly always contained a de-identified subject ID, COVID-19 status, age in years and sex. The samples were drawn from two sources: the first 160 participants of the ongoing ImmuneRACE study, and some 1,300 subjects contributed by 6 global collaborators.

Comments on this clone: Its antigen remains undetermined. No quality values exist for individual bases; no much larger clone is one base distant.

From the germline V gene (reference sequence), CDR1 is MNHNY and CDR2 is SVGAGI. The CDR3 goes from the cysteine to the phenylalanine over 17 residues. Here the CDR3 DNA is all that survives: 51 bases in frame from base 1. V trim: 5 bases; J trim: 3 bases; unmatched bases: 8. Beyond this particular receptor, the publication reports: The amount of clinical and demographic metadata varied by source and participant and was provided uncurated.

Whole blood was collected in K2EDTA tubes by collaborating institutions according to the institutions' own protocols. For TCRbeta analysis, collaborators shipped samples in one of three forms: frozen whole blood, isolated PBMCs, or DNA extracted from either of those sample types. TCRbeta CDR3 regions were amplified from genomic DNA using the immunoSEQ Assay, a bias-controlled multiplex PCR. The published analysis was carried out like this. Nucleated cell counts per sample were estimated from amplification of reference gene primers within the assay. Sequence reads were collapsed and filtered to measure the absolute abundance of every unique TCRbeta CDR3 rearrangement. For each sample, productive Simpson clonality was calculated by taking the square root of Simpson's diversity index across productive rearrangements. TCRdb obtained this table from immuneACCESS and retained in-frame rearrangements with V and J assigned. These tables miss some clones; where compared with another copy, unresolved V genes account for less than half of the shortfall, and the remainder is unexplained. That table supplies the V and J calls and clone size; D and trimming were determined from the DNA. This sample comprises 100,000 to 150,000 clones, 80% of them detected only once. The ten largest clones capture more than 20% of the sample.

The TCR comes from a human donor in a cohort sampled during active COVID-19. This chain joins TRBV6-6 to TRBJ2-3; TRBD2 lines up with 13 middle nucleotides. Sequences were obtained from peripheral blood. The CDR3: CASSLGTSGKLTDTQYF. The DNA reads TGTGCCAGCAGTCTGGGGACTAGCGGGAAGTTGACAGATACGCAGTATTTT.